This T cell receptor (beta chain) stems from a study of shared clonotypes between healthy human individuals. Findings of the study overall: The four-donor shared clonotypes exceeded non-shared clonotypes in generation probability, with non-shared ones scoring lower.

Only CD45RO-negative cells positively selected for CCR7 counted as naive CD8 cells, so terminally differentiated effector memory CD45RA+ cells were excluded. A note on this clone: No antigen is known for it.

Genomic DNA (from each subset) was split evenly across several immunoSEQ plates. TCRdb keeps only in-frame clones here, not all; method: immunoSEQ multiplex PCR. The data hold about 2 million clones, with less than 95% observed a single time. Germline V gene sequence: CDR1 SGHTA, CDR2 FQGTGA. The germline V and J ends were trimmed by 2 bases and 3 bases, with 7 bases remaining between them. This CDR3 region has 13 residues. Sequenced sample: naive CD8+ T cells sorted from blood. The clonotype was recovered from a young man in good health. The chain recombines TRBV7-3 with TRBJ1-1; D gene ambiguous. Here the CDR3 DNA reads TGTGCCAGCAGCTTATTTTGGGACACTGAAGCTTTCTTT. Amino acids: CASSLFWDTEAFF.